The rows below give T cell receptor beta chains drawn from one sample of a study of blood T cell repertoires in COVID-19. Sequencing was performed with immunoSEQ multiplex PCR; in TCRdb, only in-frame clones are kept and a portion is missing. The sample carries about 180,000 clones, roughly 80% recorded once. The specimen was peripheral blood. All receptors come from a woman in her 70s with acute or convalescent COVID-19. The CDR3 runs from the conserved cysteine through the conserved F or W. D genes are given only for firm matches. Only some rows state a clone size, as once, few, many or a class for expanded clones.

CATSRLHPRGRPNEKLFF	TGTGCCACCAGCAGACTCCATCCAAGAGGGAGGCCTAATGAAAAACTGTTTTTT	.	TRBV15	TRBJ1-4	.
CASRGTGPYEQYF	TGTGCCAGCAGGGGAACGGGACCCTACGAGCAGTACTTC	.	TRBV19	TRBJ2-7	.
CASSLWTGETQYF	TGTGCCAGCAGCTTATGGACAGGGGAGACCCAGTACTTC	TRBD1	TRBV7-2	TRBJ2-5	.
CASSQARAGYEQYF	TGCGCCAGCAGCCAAGCCCGGGCGGGCTACGAGCAGTACTTC	.	TRBV4-3	TRBJ2-7	.
CASSYLDPGDSPLHF	TGTGCCAGCAGTTACCTAGATCCGGGGGATTCACCCCTCCACTTT	.	TRBV6-5	TRBJ1-6	.
CASSPGGGHEKLFF	TGTGCCAGCAGTCCTGGGGGGGGTCATGAAAAACTGTTTTTT	.	TRBV25-1	TRBJ1-4	.
CASSVGPSAGELFF	TGTGCCAGCAGCGTAGGTCCCTCAGCCGGGGAGCTGTTTTTT	.	TRBV9	TRBJ2-2	.
CASSPDRLLGNTEAFF	TGTGCCAGCTCACCCGACAGGCTTTTAGGGAACACTGAAGCTTTCTTT	.	TRBV18	TRBJ1-1	.
CAISGREGQETQYF	TGTGCCATCAGCGGGCGCGAGGGACAAGAGACCCAGTACTTC	.	TRBV10-3	TRBJ2-5	.
CASSPDRGLMAFF	TGTGCCAGCAGCCCCGACAGAGGCCTGATGGCGTTCTTC	.	TRBV7-9	TRBJ2-1	.
CATSGGQGQPQHF	TGTGCCACCAGTGGAGGCCAGGGTCAGCCCCAGCATTTT	.	TRBV24-1	TRBJ1-5	.
CRGQLDTEAFF	TGCAGAGGACAGTTAGACACTGAAGCTTTCTTT	.	TRBV20-1	TRBJ1-1	.
CASKTGKSYEQYF	TGTGCCAGCAAAACAGGGAAATCCTACGAGCAGTACTTC	.	TRBV6-5	TRBJ2-7	.
CASSLQASNTEAFF	TGTGCCAGTAGTCTACAGGCATCGAACACTGAAGCTTTCTTT	.	TRBV19	TRBJ1-1	.
CASSLGELVYGYTF	TGCGCCAGCAGCTTGGGTGAGCTCGTCTATGGCTACACCTTC	.	TRBV5-1	TRBJ1-2	.
CASSLAGQGGEKLFF	TGTGCCAGCAGCTTGGCGGGACAGGGGGGTGAAAAACTGTTTTTT	TRBD1	TRBV5-5	TRBJ1-4	.
CASSLGWYRGGEETQYF	TGTGCCAGCAGCTTAGGATGGTACAGGGGAGGAGAAGAGACCCAGTACTTC	.	TRBV7-2	TRBJ2-5	.
CAGDLTGGNQPQHF	TGTGCTGGGGACCTGACAGGGGGCAATCAGCCCCAGCATTTT	TRBD1	TRBV30	TRBJ1-5	.
CASSLLNEKLFF	TGCGCCAGCAGCCTCCTTAATGAAAAACTGTTTTTT	.	TRBV4-3	TRBJ1-4	.
CASSLSLQGANNSPLHF	TGTGCCAGCAGTTTAAGCTTACAGGGTGCGAATAATTCACCCCTCCACTTT	.	TRBV28	TRBJ1-6	.
CASSYATGGTEAFF	TGTGCCAGCAGTTACGCGACAGGGGGAACTGAAGCTTTCTTT	TRBD1	TRBV6-2/TRBV6-3	TRBJ1-1	.
CASSLSGQGITYF	TGTGCCAGCAGTTTAAGTGGACAGGGTATCACGTACTTC	TRBD1	TRBV27	TRBJ2-7	.
CASSYPTSGQETQYF	TGTGCCAGCAGTTACCCGACTAGCGGGCAAGAGACCCAGTACTTC	TRBD2	TRBV6-5	TRBJ2-5	.
CASSVGQGAYEQYF	TGTGCCAGCAGCGTAGGGCAGGGGGCCTACGAGCAGTACTTC	TRBD1	TRBV9	TRBJ2-7	.
CASSEQGPNTEAFF	TGTGCCAGCAGTGAACAGGGGCCCAACACTGAAGCTTTCTTT	.	TRBV6-1	TRBJ1-1	.
CASSLNTLLAGETGELFF	TGTGCCAGCAGCTTAAATACATTACTAGCGGGAGAGACCGGGGAGCTGTTTTTT	TRBD2	TRBV7-6	TRBJ2-2	many
CASFTPATDDYGYTF	TGTGCCAGCTTTACCCCCGCGACAGACGACTATGGCTACACCTTC	.	TRBV28	TRBJ1-2	once
CATSARGIGNQPQHF	TGTGCCACCAGTGCCAGGGGAATCGGGAATCAGCCCCAGCATTTT	.	TRBV24-1	TRBJ1-5	.
CASSLAGQGEKLFF	TGCGCCAGCAGCTTGGCGGGACAGGGGGAAAAACTGTTTTTT	TRBD1	TRBV5-1	TRBJ1-4	.
CASSFLNEQFF	TGTGCCAGCAGTTTTTTAAATGAGCAGTTCTTC	.	TRBV27	TRBJ2-1	.
CASSLTGILTDTQYF	TGTGCCAGCAGTTTGACAGGGATCCTCACAGATACGCAGTATTTT	TRBD1	TRBV27	TRBJ2-3	.
CASSGQGEGLYGYTF	TGTGCCAGCAGCGGACAGGGAGAGGGGCTCTATGGCTACACCTTC	TRBD1	TRBV6-2/TRBV6-3	TRBJ1-2	.
CASSERGGQGNGNTIYF	TGTGCCAGCAGCGAGAGGGGGGGACAGGGAAATGGAAACACCATATATTTT	TRBD1	TRBV9	TRBJ1-3	.
CASSSTTEGPQHF	TGTGCCAGCAGTTCAACGACAGAAGGGCCCCAGCATTTT	.	TRBV6-6	TRBJ1-5	few
CATSPTGPEAFF	TGTGCCACGTCCCCGACAGGGCCTGAAGCTTTCTTT	TRBD1	TRBV12-3/TRBV12-4	TRBJ1-1	.
CSVEGGVLYGYTF	TGCAGCGTTGAGGGAGGGGTCCTCTATGGCTACACCTTC	.	TRBV29-1	TRBJ1-2	.
CASSSYPGQAYSGNTIYF	TGTGCCAGCAGCTCATATCCGGGACAGGCTTACTCTGGAAACACCATATATTTT	TRBD1	TRBV6-2/TRBV6-3	TRBJ1-3	.
CASSIHSEKLFF	TGTGCCAGTAGTATACACAGCGAAAAACTGTTTTTT	.	TRBV19	TRBJ1-4	.
CASTYTGEQYF	TGTGCCAGCACCTACACGGGGGAGCAGTACTTC	.	TRBV12-3/TRBV12-4	TRBJ2-7	.
CASRQGINYGYTF	TGTGCCAGCCGCCAGGGGATTAACTATGGCTACACCTTC	.	TRBV27	TRBJ1-2	once
CASKGLGNEQFF	TGTGCCAGTAAGGGGCTGGGGAATGAGCAGTTCTTC	.	TRBV19	TRBJ2-1	.
CASRIGLAGVSPAQYF	TGTGCCAGCAGAATAGGTTTAGCGGGAGTTTCACCGGCGCAGTACTTC	.	TRBV21-1	TRBJ2-7	.
CASSRSGRSYEQYF	TGTGCCAGCAGCCGTAGCGGGAGGTCCTACGAGCAGTACTTC	TRBD2	TRBV7-2	TRBJ2-7	once
CATSRERTSYYGYTF	TGTGCCACCAGCAGAGAAAGAACCAGTTACTATGGCTACACCTTC	.	TRBV15	TRBJ1-2	.
CASSEWGGDNQPQHF	TGTGCCAGCAGTGAATGGGGAGGGGACAATCAGCCCCAGCATTTT	.	TRBV25-1	TRBJ1-5	.
CASSYRGRALEAFF	TGTGCCAGCAGCTACAGGGGAAGGGCCCTTGAAGCTTTCTTT	TRBD1	TRBV6-5	TRBJ1-1	.
CASSPRPLAGGDYNEQFF	TGTGCCAGCTCACCCCGCCCCTTAGCGGGAGGGGATTACAATGAGCAGTTCTTC	TRBD2	TRBV18	TRBJ2-1	.
CASSLGLAGGYNEQFF	TGTGCCAGCAGTTTGGGGTTAGCGGGGGGTTACAATGAGCAGTTCTTC	TRBD2	TRBV6-5	TRBJ2-1	.
CASKGLAGPYEQYF	TGTGCCAGCAAGGGACTAGCCGGTCCCTACGAGCAGTACTTC	TRBD2	TRBV2	TRBJ2-7	.